Shown below are 19 T cell receptor beta chains from a single sample sequenced in a study of shared clonotypes between healthy human individuals (dated by TCRdb to the early 2020s). Library method: the immunoSEQ multiplex PCR assay. This immuneACCESS table, as held by TCRdb, lists in-frame sequences with V and J called but not all clones. Of the missing ones, under half trace to an unresolved V gene in checked studies; the others have no known cause. The sample table holds millions of clones, of which roughly 91% were seen once. The ten largest account for 1.5% to 2% of the sample. CD8 naive samples were obtained by positive selection for CCR7 among CD45RO-negative cells, yielding a CD45RA+CCR7+ population from which TemRA cells were excluded. The sequencing input was naive CD8+ T cells from PBMCs. The intended sense of this specimen's cell subset or site label: CD45RA+CCR7+. These receptors were collected from a man aged 18 to 29 in good health. Some clones in this sample may be carry-over from other donors' samples.

The rearrangement joins TRBV4-1 to TRBJ2-7, with D possibly matching TRBD1 (6 bases). Per germline, CDR1 MGHRA and CDR2 YSYEKL. This CDR3 is 14 amino acids long. With 4 bases removed from V and 2 bases from J, the gap between germline ends came to 12 bases. This CDR3 reads CASSLRQETYEQYF. CDR3 nucleotide sequence: TGCGCCAGCAGCCTGAGACAGGAAACCTACGAGCAGTACTTC.

Worth noting for this clone: The same CDR3 is also encoded by other DNA sequences in this sample. The V gene is TRBV5-4, the J gene TRBJ1-1; 7 nucleotides agree with TRBD1. The CDR3 is made up of 14 amino acids. From germline, CDR1 is SGHNT and CDR2 YYREEE (reference sequence). The V segment lost 3 bases and the J segment 0 bases; nucleotides outside the gene matches: 2. CDR3 bases: TGTGCCAGCAGCTGGACAGGATTGAACACTGAAGCTTTCTTT. Its protein product is CASSWTGLNTEAFF.

This sequence joins TRBV7-9 and TRBJ1-3, with a weak D call TRBD1 (6 bases). Germline CDR1 and CDR2: SEHNR and FQNEAQ (reference sequence). Trimming took 1 base from V and 2 from J, leaving 18 bases between them. The CDR3 runs to 18 residues. Here the CDR3 reads CASSLGFTGPVAGNTIYF. The CDR3 nucleotides are TGTGCCAGCAGCTTAGGGTTTACAGGGCCGGTCGCTGGAAACACCATATATTTT.

J is TRBJ1-5 and V is TRBV19; no clear D gene. From germline, CDR1 is LNHDA and CDR2 SQIVND (reference sequence). CDR3 length: 13 amino acids. The V end was cut by 6 bases, the J end by 2 bases, with 8 bases between. The CDR3 sequence: CASRLGGNQPQHF. In DNA form, the CDR3 reads TGTGCCAGTAGATTAGGTGGCAATCAGCCCCAGCATTTT.

The CDR3 region is CATSKELWTSGYNEQFF. The CDR3 region has the DNA TGTGCCACCAGCAAAGAACTCTGGACTAGCGGTTACAATGAGCAGTTCTTC. The chain carries TRBV15 and TRBJ2-1, with 10 bases that match TRBD2. V was clipped by 4 bases and J by 4 bases; unmatched bases: 10. This CDR3 is 17 amino acids long. CDR1 LNHNV and CDR2 YYDKDF come from the germline V gene (reference sequence).

The chain has TRBV27 and TRBJ1-5; D gene unclear. This CDR3 is 17 amino acids long. Germline CDR1 reads MNHEY; CDR2 reads SMNVEV (reference sequence). Trimming stripped 6 bases from V and 4 bases from J, with 22 bases between. CDR3 protein: CASSLTGPWYGNQPQHF. The CDR3 DNA sequence: TGTGCCAGCAGCCTAACCGGGCCGTGGTACGGGAATCAGCCCCAGCATTTT.

This clone was seen a handful of times. J is TRBJ2-2 and V is TRBV27; a weak D match, TRBD2 (5 bases). The V gene's germline CDR1 is MNHEY and CDR2 SMNVEV (reference sequence). The CDR3 has 15 amino acids. V lost 7 bases, J lost 0 bases, and 12 bases lay in between. This chain's CDR3 is CASTTEAANTGELFF. The CDR3 bases are TGTGCCAGCACAACGGAGGCGGCGAACACCGGGGAGCTGTTTTTT.

V and J are TRBV10-1 and TRBJ2-1; 8 bases line up with TRBD2. Germline loops: CDR1 WNHNN, CDR2 SYGVQD (reference sequence). CDR3 length: 17 residues. With 3 bases clipped from V and 3 bases from J, the junction kept 10 bases outside the gene matches. The CDR3 DNA reads as TGCGCCAGCAGTGATCACTACATAGCGGGAAACTACAATGAGCAGTTCTTC. Protein sequence: CASSDHYIAGNYNEQFF.

V gene TRBV28 combines with J gene TRBJ1-2; D unresolved. Trimming removed 3 bases from V and 8 bases from J, with 16 bases in between. The CDR3 totals 14 residues. The V gene's germline CDR1 is MDHEN and CDR2 SYDVKM. In DNA form, the CDR3 reads TGTGCCAGCAGTTTTCAGGAGCGGGTGGACGGCTACACCTTC. Translation gives CASSFQERVDGYTF.

In this sample, this clone turned up once. The chain employs TRBV6-5 and TRBJ2-5; 7 bases line up with TRBD1. CDR1 is MNHEY, CDR2 SVGAGI, per germline. This CDR3 has 14 residues. V was clipped by 6 bases and J by 5 bases; unmatched bases: 9. The CDR3 DNA follows: TGTGCCAGCAGCGACAGGGTAGACCGGGAGACCCAGTACTTC. It encodes CASSDRVDRETQYF.

The J gene is TRBJ2-1, the V gene TRBV11-2; 13 nucleotides agree with TRBD2. CDR3 length equals 18 residues. CDR1 is SGHAT and CDR2 is FQNNGV in the germline V gene. V was pared by 5 bases and J by 2 bases, with 9 bases of the junction left unmatched. The CDR3 is CASSPTSGRLPTYNEQFF. For the CDR3, the DNA is TGTGCCAGCAGCCCGACTAGCGGGAGGTTACCGACCTACAATGAGCAGTTCTTC. Full variable domain (outside the CDR3, taken from reference TRBV11-2 and TRBJ2-1): EAGVAQSPRYKIIEKRQSVAFWCNPISGHATLYWYQQILGQGPKLLIQFQNNGVVDDSQLPKDRFSAERLKGVDSTLKIQPAKLEDSAVYLCASSPTSGRLPTYNEQFFGPGTRLTVL.

This clone was observed a handful of times. The chain couples TRBV7-9 to TRBJ2-2; D unresolved. Per the germline V gene, CDR1 is SEHNR and CDR2 is FQNEAQ (reference sequence). V was pared by 2 bases and J by 5 bases, with 12 bases between. CDR3 length: 15 amino acids. In DNA, the CDR3 is TGTGCCAGCAGCTTATATACGCCCGGGACCGGGGAGCTGTTTTTT. This gives the protein CASSLYTPGTGELFF.

V is TRBV29-1 and J is TRBJ1-2, with a tentative D call TRBD1 (6 bases). Germline V lookup: CDR1 SQVTM, CDR2 ANQGSEA. The V and J ends lost 3 bases and 4 bases respectively, with 12 bases between them. The CDR3 is 13 amino acids. The CDR3 nucleotides read TGCAGCGTTGACCAGGGGATACCCTATGGCTACACCTTC. Protein sequence: CSVDQGIPYGYTF. Variable domain in full (rest from reference TRBV29-1 and TRBJ1-2): SAVISQKPSRDICQRGTSLTIQCQVDSQVTMMFWYRQQPGQSLTLIATANQGSEATYESGFVIDKFPISRPNLTFSTLTVSNMSPEDSSIYLCSVDQGIPYGYTFGSGTRLTVV.

V and J are TRBV14 and TRBJ1-1; possibly TRBD1 for D (6 bases). Germline V gene data show CDR1 as SGHDN and CDR2 as FVKESK. The CDR3 is made up of 15 amino acids. Trimming shortened V by 2 bases and J by 5 bases, and 15 bases separated the two germline ends. CDR3: CASSQFWQGWTEAFF. For the CDR3, the DNA is TGTGCCAGCAGCCAATTTTGGCAGGGGTGGACTGAAGCTTTCTTT.

The genes are TRBV19 and TRBJ2-7; D is undetermined. Germline CDR1 and CDR2: LNHDA and SQIVND (reference sequence). V lost 4 bases, J lost 2 bases, and 9 bases lay in between. The CDR3 runs 13 residues. CDR3 region: CASSTSATYEQYF. CDR3 nucleotides: TGTGCCAGTAGTACCTCAGCCACCTACGAGCAGTACTTC.

CDR3 protein: CASSYPGQGRNYGYTF. DNA of the CDR3: TGTGCCAGCAGTTACCCCGGACAGGGGCGTAACTATGGCTACACCTTC. The chain links TRBV6-6 to TRBJ1-2; TRBD1 aligns across 9 bases. CDR1 is MNHNY, CDR2 SVGAGI, per germline (reference sequence). The CDR3 is made up of 16 amino acids. The V segment lost 2 bases and the J segment 1 base; nucleotides outside the gene matches: 5.

This chain joins TRBV7-2 and TRBJ1-4; D gene ambiguous. CDR3 length: 14 residues. The V end lost 1 base, the J end lost 3 bases, and 6 bases lay between the germline ends. Looked up from germline, CDR1 is SGHTA and CDR2 is FQGNSA. The CDR3 sequence: CASSLGTANEKLFF. For the CDR3, the DNA is TGTGCCAGCAGCTTAGGTACTGCTAATGAAAAACTGTTTTTT.

The genes are TRBV27 and TRBJ1-1; D perhaps matches TRBD1 (6 bases). Trimming removed 1 base at V and 5 bases at J, with 11 bases between. Per germline, CDR1 MNHEY and CDR2 SMNVEV (reference sequence). The CDR3 consists of 14 residues. The CDR3 spells CASSLFGGRTEAFF. The DNA of the CDR3 is TGTGCCAGCAGTTTATTTGGGGGGCGAACTGAAGCTTTCTTT.

This chain links TRBV5-4 with TRBJ1-5, with D tentatively TRBD1 (5 bases). The CDR3 is 15 amino acids. V lost 0 bases and J lost 7, with 14 bases in between. Germline loops: CDR1 SGHNT, CDR2 YYREEE (reference sequence). In nucleotides, the CDR3 is TGTGCCAGCAGCTTGGGTCAGGGCTCAGGGCAGCCCCAGCATTTT. It encodes CASSLGQGSGQPQHF.